This T cell receptor (beta chain) is from a study of CD8+ T cells in alopecia areata. Whole-study results and caveats: Against the mouse data, patients shared TCRs less clearly, possibly for HLA reasons. A large proportion of expanded lesional clones were detected persisting in scalp and blood during tofacitinib. Scalp data also include sequences from resident alphabeta T cells of normal skin.

This clone was observed once. Its cognate antigen is unknown. The CDR3 extends over 15 amino acids. The J segment lost 3 bases and the V segment lost 4 bases, leaving 9 bases of the junction unmatched. CDR1 SGHNT and CDR2 YYREEE come from the germline V gene (reference sequence). The treatment was: oral pan-JAK inhibitor, 5-10 mg twice daily. The sequencing template was cDNA reverse transcribed from extracted RNA. TCRdb keeps only in-frame clones here, not all; method: immunoSEQ multiplex PCR. The sample has approximately 200,000 clones, nearly 60% seen once. The input for sequencing was CD4+ T cells sorted from blood, taken at week 24, from a patient treated with tofacitinib. This chain connects TRBV5-4 to TRBJ2-7; 8 nucleotides match TRBD2. The clonotype was recovered from a human donor with alopecia areata. The CDR3 here is CASSVTGGADYEQYF. The CDR3 DNA is TGTGCCAGCAGCGTAACCGGGGGGGCCGACTACGAGCAGTACTTC.